The rows below give T cell receptor beta chains drawn from one sample of a study of cytomegalovirus exposure and HLA in healthy donors. Clones were sequenced by immunoSEQ multiplex PCR, and TCRdb holds only the in-frame ones, with some missing. The table has more than 90,000 clones, about four fifths seen once; the top ten hold roughly 3.8%. Input material: PBMCs. These receptors originate from a man in his fifties in good health and CMV-seronegative. Each CDR3 is given without its conserved first and last residue. Not all rows give a size; the values are once, few, many and, for expanded clones, a class.

TRBV5-8	13	TRBJ2-1	.	ASSPSGRASDEQF
TRBV30	15	TRBJ2-1	.	AWSKGTSGRAENEQF
TRBV4-2	13	TRBJ2-3	once	ASSPRGGAADTQY
TRBV7-2	14	TRBJ2-7	.	ASSLGARASPDEQY
TRBV28	12	TRBJ2-5	.	ASSLTGVGETQY
TRBV5-1	11	TRBJ2-5	.	ASTLNRGETQY
TRBV9	12	TRBJ1-1	.	ASSVGAGNTEAF
TRBV30	14	TRBJ1-5	.	AWSVPGVQPNQPQH
TRBV18	14	TRBJ2-1	.	ASSPFDRELYNEQF
TRBV28	13	TRBJ2-5	.	ASKGGRNYQETQY
TRBV7-2	12	TRBJ1-2	.	ASSLDGVNYGYT
TRBV7-2	11	TRBJ2-2	few	ASSLGGGRELF
TRBV27	13	TRBJ2-3	.	ASSLTGWGTDTQY
TRBV19	11	TRBJ2-5	.	ASAGTEAETQY
TRBV9	12	TRBJ1-3	.	ASTRGDGSGAIY
TRBV2	12	TRBJ1-1	once	ASSEEGGTGKAF
TRBV5-4	11	TRBJ1-2	.	ASGSTGPYGYT
TRBV7-2	13	TRBJ2-1	.	ASSLASGAYNEQF
TRBV10-3	15	TRBJ2-1	.	AITGQGGLAGGNEQF
TRBV7-6	12	TRBJ1-1	.	ASSSTTINTEAF
TRBV7-9	13	TRBJ2-7	.	ASSSTGVLSYEQY
TRBV29-1	8	TRBJ1-2	.	SVDQGHGT
TRBV10-3	10	TRBJ2-7	.	AIGQGSYEQY
TRBV9	13	TRBJ2-7	few	ASSARDYTSYEQY
TRBV7-9	12	TRBJ1-1	.	ASSLGGGSTEAF
TRBV10-1	14	TRBJ2-3	.	ASTETTSGKRDTQY
TRBV7-8	12	TRBJ1-1	.	ASSPSQWNTEAF
TRBV5-1	10	TRBJ2-7	few	ASSETGYEQY
TRBV14	11	TRBJ2-7	.	ASRRAGSYEQY
TRBV5-4	12	TRBJ2-7	.	ASSKGVAGVEQY
TRBV4-1	15	TRBJ1-1	.	ASSQSLFGQGNTEAF
TRBV11-1	13	TRBJ2-2	.	ASSQRDRNTGELF
TRBV28	9	TRBJ2-7	.	ASSWRNEQY
TRBV5-1	11	TRBJ2-7	.	ASSLAGTYEQY
TRBV5-4	12	TRBJ2-5	.	ASSSSGRAETQY
TRBV2	12	TRBJ1-4	.	ASSADRGAEKLF
TRBV28	14	TRBJ2-1	.	ASSSAVERGYNEQF
TRBV28	10	TRBJ1-2	once	ASSSSSYGYT
TRBV6-1	9	TRBJ1-1	few	ASRQGTEAF
TRBV14	11	TRBJ2-7	.	ASSGDRGYEQY
TRBV7-9	13	TRBJ2-5	.	ASSSGQGRRETQY
TRBV14	11	TRBJ1-2	.	ASSQEVAAGYT
TRBV6-1	13	TRBJ1-2	.	ASRDSDRGDYGYT
TRBV10-3	13	TRBJ2-3	.	AIRFGTTSTDTQY
TRBV5-8	12	TRBJ2-5	few	ASSPGQLEETQY